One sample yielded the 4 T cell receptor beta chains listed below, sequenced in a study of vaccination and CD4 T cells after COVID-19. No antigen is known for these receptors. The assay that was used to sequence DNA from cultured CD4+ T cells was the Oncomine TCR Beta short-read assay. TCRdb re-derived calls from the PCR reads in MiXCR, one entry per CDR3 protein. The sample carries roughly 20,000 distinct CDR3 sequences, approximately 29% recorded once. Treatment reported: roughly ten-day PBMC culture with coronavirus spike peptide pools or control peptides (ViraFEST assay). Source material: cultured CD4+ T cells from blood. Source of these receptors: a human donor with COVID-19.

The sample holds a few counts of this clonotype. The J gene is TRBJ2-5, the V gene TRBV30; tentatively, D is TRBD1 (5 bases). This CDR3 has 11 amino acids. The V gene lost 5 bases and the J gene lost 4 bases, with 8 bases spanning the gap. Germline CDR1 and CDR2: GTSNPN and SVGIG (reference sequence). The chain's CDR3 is CAWGAGETQYF. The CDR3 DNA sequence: TGTGCCTGGGGGGCCGGAGAGACCCAGTACTTC.

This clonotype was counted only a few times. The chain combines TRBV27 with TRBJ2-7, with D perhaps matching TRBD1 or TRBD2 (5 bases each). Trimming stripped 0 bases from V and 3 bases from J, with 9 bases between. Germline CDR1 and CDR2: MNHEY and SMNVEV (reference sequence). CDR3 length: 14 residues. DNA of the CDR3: TGTGCCAGCAGTTTATCTGGGGGTTTCTACGAGCAGTACTTC. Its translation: CASSLSGGFYEQYF.

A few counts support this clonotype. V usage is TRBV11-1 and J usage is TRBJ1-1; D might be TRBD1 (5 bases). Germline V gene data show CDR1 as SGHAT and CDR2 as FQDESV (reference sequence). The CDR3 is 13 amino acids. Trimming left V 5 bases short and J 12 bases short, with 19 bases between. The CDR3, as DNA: TGTGCCAGCAGCCCCAAAGGCGGGACTATGACTTTCTTT. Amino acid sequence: CASSPKGGTMTFF.

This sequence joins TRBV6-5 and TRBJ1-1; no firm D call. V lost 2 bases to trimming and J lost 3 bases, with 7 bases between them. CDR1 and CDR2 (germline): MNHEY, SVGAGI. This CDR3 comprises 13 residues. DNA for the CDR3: TGTGCCAGCAGTTACAAGGGCGACACTGAAGCTTTCTTT. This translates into CASSYKGDTEAFF.